One and the same sample provided the 30 T cell receptor beta chains below, sequenced in a study of blood T cell repertoires in COVID-19. Some clones are missing from TCRdb's copy, which holds only in-frame ones; the method was immunoSEQ multiplex PCR. The profile shows some 76,000 clones, roughly 90% of them singletons. The specimen sequenced was peripheral blood. The source of these receptors is an elderly man in a cohort sampled during active COVID-19.

The chain joins TRBV29-1 to TRBJ2-2; weak D call: TRBD2 (5 bases). The V gene's germline CDR1 is SQVTM and CDR2 ANQGSEA. Trimming left V 5 bases short and J 6 bases short, with 22 bases between. The CDR3 has 16 amino acids. Here the CDR3 DNA reads TGCAGCGTTAAGGTCGGGCCAGCCTGGGAGTCCGGGGAGCTGTTTTTT. Translated: CSVKVGPAWESGELFF.

The V and J genes are TRBV6-2 or TRBV6-3 and TRBJ2-5; the D is unclear. The CDR3 consists of 11 residues. Germline CDR1 and CDR2: MNHEY and SVGEGT. V was clipped by 5 bases and J by 5 bases, with 6 bases between them. The CDR3 is CASSAEETQYF. The DNA for the CDR3 is TGTGCCAGCAGTGCCGAGGAGACCCAGTACTTC.

The genes are TRBV3-1 (or the pseudogene TRBV3-2) and TRBJ1-1; TRBD1 aligns across 7 bases. V was clipped by 5 bases and J by 2 bases; unmatched bases: 5. The CDR3 spans 14 residues. Germline CDR1 is LGHDT and CDR2 is YNNKEL (reference sequence). In nucleotides, the CDR3 is TGTGCCAGCAGCTACAGGGGCGGCAACACTGAAGCTTTCTTT. Translating gives CASSYRGGNTEAFF.

The chain uses TRBV5-1 and TRBJ2-5; the D is unclear. The CDR3 is 13 residues long. V lost 0 bases, J lost 2 bases, and 5 bases lay in between. In germline, CDR1 is SGHRS, CDR2 YFSETQ. CDR3 protein: CASSLDSQETQYF. In DNA form, the CDR3 reads TGCGCCAGCAGCTTGGACTCACAAGAGACCCAGTACTTC.

J is TRBJ2-1 and V is TRBV3-1 (or the pseudogene TRBV3-2), with D perhaps TRBD1 (8 bases). Germline V gives CDR1 LGHDT, CDR2 YNNKEL (reference sequence). The CDR3 is 14 amino acids. The V gene lost 1 base and the J gene lost 12 bases, with 16 bases spanning the gap. The CDR3 bases are TGTGCCAGCAGCCAAGCACAACAGGGGGGGATGCAGTTCTTC. Its protein is CASSQAQQGGMQFF.

This clone has more than one count but fewer than ten. The chain links TRBV3-1 (or the pseudogene TRBV3-2) to TRBJ1-4; 7 nucleotides align to TRBD1. CDR1 and CDR2 from the germline V gene are LGHDT and YNNKEL (reference sequence). The CDR3 is 14 residues long. With 4 bases clipped from V and 4 bases from J, the junction kept 3 bases outside the gene matches. This chain's CDR3 is CASSRQGNNEKLFF. In DNA, the CDR3 is TGTGCCAGCAGCCGACAGGGAAATAATGAAAAACTGTTTTTT.

The chain couples TRBV5-5 to TRBJ2-5; D is unresolved. V dropped 4 bases and J dropped 4 bases, with 11 bases sitting between them. This CDR3 region has 13 residues. In germline, CDR1 is SGHKS, CDR2 YYEKEE (reference sequence). The CDR3 loop reads CASSGPVSETQYF. DNA of the CDR3: TGTGCCAGCAGCGGGCCGGTATCAGAGACCCAGTACTTC.

V is TRBV9 and J is TRBJ2-3, with TRBD2 matching 8 bases. There are 14 residues in the CDR3. Germline assignment: CDR1 SGDLS and CDR2 YYNGEE. V gave up 3 bases and J gave up 6 bases; unmatched junction bases: 6. The CDR3 nucleotides read TGTGCCAGCAGCGCGACTAGCGAGGCGGATACGCAGTATTTT. Translating gives CASSATSEADTQYF.

The CDR3 is CASSPGGGGTDTQYF. DNA of the CDR3: TGTGCCAGCTCACCGGGCGGGGGGGGCACAGATACGCAGTATTTT. This chain uses TRBV18 with TRBJ2-3; TRBD2 agrees at 9 bases. The CDR3 covers 15 residues. Germline trimming cut 3 bases from V and 1 base from J; bases unmatched to any gene: 2. Germline V gene sequence: CDR1 KGHSH, CDR2 LQKENI.

The chain couples TRBV27 to TRBJ1-2; D gene unclear. In germline, CDR1 is MNHEY, CDR2 SMNVEV (reference sequence). The length of the CDR3 is 13 residues. V gave up 3 bases and J gave up 1 base, with 6 bases separating them. Written as DNA, the CDR3 is TGTGCCAGCAGTTTTTCCATTAACTATGGCTACACCTTC. Protein product: CASSFSINYGYTF.

The chain couples TRBV13 to TRBJ2-2; D unclear. The CDR3 has 14 residues. The V and J ends lost 3 bases and 2 bases respectively, with 7 bases between them. Germline-derived CDR1 and CDR2 are PRHDT and FYEKMQ (reference sequence). CDR3 DNA: TGTGCCAGCAGCTTTACGAGTAACACCGGGGAGCTGTTTTTT. Amino acids: CASSFTSNTGELFF.

This chain connects TRBV21-1 to TRBJ2-7; TRBD2 is taken as the D call from the table, unchecked against the DNA. TRBV21-1 is an annotated pseudogene. The CDR3 has 15 amino acids. DNA of the CDR3: TGTGCCAGCAGTATACTAGCGGGGTTTTCCTACGAGCAGTACGTC. Its protein product is CASSILAGFSYEQYV.

This clone was seen once. The V gene is TRBV6-5, the J gene TRBJ2-1; D is perhaps TRBD1 (6 bases). The ends were cut back, 6 bases at V and 2 bases at J, with 14 bases in the middle. Germline CDR1 is MNHEY and CDR2 is SVGAGI. The length of the CDR3 is 15 residues. The CDR3 nucleotides read TGTGCCAGCAGCTCAGGGGTCCCCCCCTACAATGAGCAGTTCTTC. Its translation is CASSSGVPPYNEQFF.

This clone showed up just once. V and J are TRBV10-3 and TRBJ1-2; possibly TRBD1 for D (6 bases). The CDR3 is made up of 13 amino acids. The V end was cut by 7 bases, the J end by 0 bases, with 9 bases between. The germline V gene encodes CDR1 ENHRY and CDR2 SYGVKD. The CDR3: CAINREANYGYTF. The CDR3 nucleotides are TGTGCCATCAACAGGGAAGCTAACTATGGCTACACCTTC.

This chain links TRBV27 with TRBJ2-1, with a tentative D call TRBD2 (5 bases). The CDR3 is 15 amino acids. The germline CDR1 and CDR2 sequences are MNHEY and SMNVEV (reference sequence). Between the trimmed V and J ends, which lost 6 bases and 8 bases, there was a span of 20 bases. Here the CDR3 DNA reads TGTGCCAGCAGCAAACTAGGATCGGGCATAGATGAGCAGTTCTTC. It encodes CASSKLGSGIDEQFF.

The table lists this clone with a count of one. The chain is built from TRBV7-6 and TRBJ2-5, with 14 nucleotides matching TRBD2. This CDR3 region has 20 residues. V was pared by 5 bases and J by 5 bases, with 19 bases of the junction left unmatched. Germline loops: CDR1 SGHVS, CDR2 FNYEAQ. CDR3 DNA: TGTGCCAGCAGCCCTCTTACGACTAGCGGGGGGGCTGGCCCCGGGGAGACCCAGTACTTC. It codes for CASSPLTTSGGAGPGETQYF.

The chain has TRBV6-1 and TRBJ1-2; possible D gene TRBD1, 5 bases. This CDR3 is 15 amino acids long. V lost 1 base, J lost 2 bases, and 11 bases lay in between. Germline lookup yields CDR1 MNHNS and CDR2 SASEGT. CDR3 sequence reads: CASSEGYRQNYGYTF. CDR3 nucleotide sequence: TGTGCCAGCAGTGAAGGGTATCGACAGAACTATGGCTACACCTTC.

In DNA form, the CDR3 reads TGTGCCAGCAGCCGACGACTAAACACAGATACGCAGTATTTT. Protein sequence: CASSRRLNTDTQYF. The chain couples TRBV4-2 to TRBJ2-3; D might be TRBD2 (5 bases). The V gene lost 4 bases and the J gene lost 2 bases, with 10 bases spanning the gap. The CDR3 runs to 14 residues. Germline V gives CDR1 LGHNA, CDR2 YNFKEQ.

This sequence joins TRBV7-9 and TRBJ2-5; weak D call: TRBD2 (7 bases). V lost 2 bases and J 3 bases, leaving 16 bases between the germline ends. The germline V gene encodes CDR1 SEHNR and CDR2 FQNEAQ (reference sequence). The CDR3 length is 16 residues. DNA for the CDR3: TGTGCCAGCAGCTTACCCCCGGGGGGCCGTAAAGAGACCCAGTACTTC. It is translated as CASSLPPGGRKETQYF. Combining the CDR3 with reference TRBV7-9 and TRBJ2-5 gives the whole variable domain DTGVSQNPRHKITKRGQNVTFRCDPISEHNRLYWYRQTLGQGPEFLTYFQNEAQLEKSRLLSDRFSAERPKGSFSTLEIQRTEQGDSAMYLCASSLPPGGRKETQYFGPGTRLLVL.

This clone has only a few counts. The V and J genes are TRBV7-2 and TRBJ2-2, with TRBD2 as a possible D gene (7 bases). V was cut by 5 bases and J by 1 base, with 17 bases left in between. Germline lookup yields CDR1 SGHTA and CDR2 FQGNSA. The CDR3 covers 17 residues. The CDR3: CASSPRGGGVNTGELFF. The CDR3 nucleotides read TGTGCCAGCAGCCCACGGGGCGGGGGCGTGAACACCGGGGAGCTGTTTTTT.

This chain links TRBV6-2 or TRBV6-3 with TRBJ1-5, with D unresolved. This CDR3 is 16 amino acids long. Trimming removed 2 bases from V and 1 base from J, with 12 bases in between. Germline V CDR1 and CDR2: MNHEY, SVGEGT. The CDR3 protein is CASSYVFQRSNQPQHF. CDR3 DNA: TGTGCCAGCAGTTACGTGTTTCAGCGAAGCAATCAGCCCCAGCATTTT.

The gene calls are TRBV7-2 and TRBJ1-6; maybe TRBD1 (5 bases). The germline CDR1 and CDR2 sequences are SGHTA and FQGNSA. This CDR3 region has 14 residues. V was shortened by 5 bases and J by 10 bases, with 15 bases between the two germline ends. Here the CDR3 reads CASSPGGAESPLHF. In DNA form, the CDR3 reads TGTGCCAGCAGCCCGGGGGGAGCGGAATCACCCCTCCACTTT.

This sequence joins TRBV19 and TRBJ1-1, with 7 bases identical to TRBD1. The CDR3 loop spans 14 amino acids. V lost 2 bases to trimming and J lost 3 bases; unmatched junction nucleotides: 3. Germline assignment: CDR1 LNHDA and CDR2 SQIVND (reference sequence). CDR3 in DNA: TGTGCCAGTAGTATAATTGACAGGGACACTGAAGCTTTCTTT. Translation gives CASSIIDRDTEAFF. The full variable domain, its missing parts supplied by reference TRBV19 and TRBJ1-1, is DGGITQSPKYLFRKEGQNVTLSCEQNLNHDAMYWYRQDPGQGLRLIYYSQIVNDFQKGDIAEGYSVSREKKESFPLTVTSAQKNPTAFYLCASSIIDRDTEAFFGQGTRLTVV.

The V call is TRBV3-1 (or the pseudogene TRBV3-2), the J call TRBJ1-6; 9 bases match TRBD1. The V and J ends lost 7 bases and 5 bases, in that order; junction bases with no gene match: 6. CDR1 is LGHDT and CDR2 is YNNKEL in the germline V gene (reference sequence). The CDR3 length is 15 residues. The CDR3 reads CASTRDRVDNSPLHF. The CDR3 coding sequence is TGTGCCAGCACCCGGGACAGGGTCGATAATTCACCCCTCCACTTT.

This clone was detected only once. Here the CDR3 DNA reads TGTGCCAGCTCACCGATGGGGCAGTCGGAAAAAAACATTCAGTACTTC. The encoded protein is CASSPMGQSEKNIQYF. The J gene is TRBJ2-4, the V gene TRBV18, with D possibly matching TRBD1 (5 bases). Trimming took 3 bases from V and 4 from J, leaving 16 bases between them. Looked up from germline, CDR1 is KGHSH and CDR2 is LQKENI. The CDR3 covers 16 residues. Filled out from reference TRBV18 and TRBJ2-4, the complete variable domain reads NAGVMQNPRHLVRRRGQEARLRCSPMKGHSHVYWYRQLPEEGLKFMVYLQKENIIDESGMPKERFSAEFPKEGPSILRIQQVVRGDSAAYFCASSPMGQSEKNIQYFGAGTRLSVL.

The rearrangement links TRBV6-5 to TRBJ1-5, with TRBD1 identical over 9 bases. CDR1 is MNHEY, CDR2 SVGAGI, per germline. V shed 5 bases, J shed 6 bases, and the junction held 2 bases outside the gene matches. The length of the CDR3 is 13 residues. CDR3 loop: CASSRTGAQPQHF. The CDR3, as DNA: TGTGCCAGCAGTAGGACAGGGGCTCAGCCCCAGCATTTT.

The chain employs TRBV5-1 and TRBJ2-6; D is unclear. Germline CDR1 reads SGHRS; CDR2 reads YFSETQ. V shed 1 base and J shed 0 bases, with 5 bases lying between them. This CDR3 is 15 amino acids long. The CDR3 DNA sequence: TGCGCCAGCAGCTTGCCCAACTCTGGGGCCAACGTCCTGACTTTC. Protein: CASSLPNSGANVLTF.

The chain recombines TRBV7-2 with TRBJ2-5, with 8 bases aligning to TRBD2. Per germline, CDR1 SGHTA and CDR2 FQGNSA. With 8 bases clipped from V and 5 bases from J, the junction kept 10 bases outside the gene matches. The CDR3 has 14 amino acids. DNA of the CDR3: TGTGCCAGCCACAACCCGGGGGGGCGGGAGACCCAGTACTTC. It specifies CASHNPGGRETQYF.

The chain uses TRBV3-1 (or the pseudogene TRBV3-2) and TRBJ1-2; D remains unclear. Germline V gene lookup returns CDR1 LGHDT and CDR2 YNNKEL (reference sequence). The CDR3 length is 17 residues. The ends were cut back, 2 bases at V and 6 bases at J, with 22 bases in the middle. The CDR3 sequence is CASSQLLFKGGRDGYTF. The CDR3 DNA sequence: TGTGCCAGCAGCCAATTATTGTTTAAGGGAGGGAGGGATGGCTACACCTTC.

The V call is TRBV28, the J call TRBJ1-2; unclear D gene. The germline V gene encodes CDR1 MDHEN and CDR2 SYDVKM. Trimming cost V 3 bases and J 5 bases, with 13 bases left between them. This CDR3 is 14 amino acids long. The CDR3 sequence: CASSFDGDQYGYTF. The CDR3 nucleotides are TGTGCCAGCAGTTTTGACGGAGATCAATATGGCTACACCTTC.